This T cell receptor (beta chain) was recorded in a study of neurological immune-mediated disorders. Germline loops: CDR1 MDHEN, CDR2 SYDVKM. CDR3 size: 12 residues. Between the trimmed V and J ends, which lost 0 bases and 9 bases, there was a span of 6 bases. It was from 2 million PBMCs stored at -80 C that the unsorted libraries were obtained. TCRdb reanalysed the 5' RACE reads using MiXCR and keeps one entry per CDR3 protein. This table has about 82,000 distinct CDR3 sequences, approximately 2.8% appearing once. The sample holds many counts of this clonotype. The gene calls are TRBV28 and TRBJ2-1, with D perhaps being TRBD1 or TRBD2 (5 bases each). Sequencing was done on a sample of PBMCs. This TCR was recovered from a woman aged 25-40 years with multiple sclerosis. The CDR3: CASSLWGVEQFF. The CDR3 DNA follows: TGTGCCAGCAGTTTATGGGGGGTTGAGCAGTTCTTC.